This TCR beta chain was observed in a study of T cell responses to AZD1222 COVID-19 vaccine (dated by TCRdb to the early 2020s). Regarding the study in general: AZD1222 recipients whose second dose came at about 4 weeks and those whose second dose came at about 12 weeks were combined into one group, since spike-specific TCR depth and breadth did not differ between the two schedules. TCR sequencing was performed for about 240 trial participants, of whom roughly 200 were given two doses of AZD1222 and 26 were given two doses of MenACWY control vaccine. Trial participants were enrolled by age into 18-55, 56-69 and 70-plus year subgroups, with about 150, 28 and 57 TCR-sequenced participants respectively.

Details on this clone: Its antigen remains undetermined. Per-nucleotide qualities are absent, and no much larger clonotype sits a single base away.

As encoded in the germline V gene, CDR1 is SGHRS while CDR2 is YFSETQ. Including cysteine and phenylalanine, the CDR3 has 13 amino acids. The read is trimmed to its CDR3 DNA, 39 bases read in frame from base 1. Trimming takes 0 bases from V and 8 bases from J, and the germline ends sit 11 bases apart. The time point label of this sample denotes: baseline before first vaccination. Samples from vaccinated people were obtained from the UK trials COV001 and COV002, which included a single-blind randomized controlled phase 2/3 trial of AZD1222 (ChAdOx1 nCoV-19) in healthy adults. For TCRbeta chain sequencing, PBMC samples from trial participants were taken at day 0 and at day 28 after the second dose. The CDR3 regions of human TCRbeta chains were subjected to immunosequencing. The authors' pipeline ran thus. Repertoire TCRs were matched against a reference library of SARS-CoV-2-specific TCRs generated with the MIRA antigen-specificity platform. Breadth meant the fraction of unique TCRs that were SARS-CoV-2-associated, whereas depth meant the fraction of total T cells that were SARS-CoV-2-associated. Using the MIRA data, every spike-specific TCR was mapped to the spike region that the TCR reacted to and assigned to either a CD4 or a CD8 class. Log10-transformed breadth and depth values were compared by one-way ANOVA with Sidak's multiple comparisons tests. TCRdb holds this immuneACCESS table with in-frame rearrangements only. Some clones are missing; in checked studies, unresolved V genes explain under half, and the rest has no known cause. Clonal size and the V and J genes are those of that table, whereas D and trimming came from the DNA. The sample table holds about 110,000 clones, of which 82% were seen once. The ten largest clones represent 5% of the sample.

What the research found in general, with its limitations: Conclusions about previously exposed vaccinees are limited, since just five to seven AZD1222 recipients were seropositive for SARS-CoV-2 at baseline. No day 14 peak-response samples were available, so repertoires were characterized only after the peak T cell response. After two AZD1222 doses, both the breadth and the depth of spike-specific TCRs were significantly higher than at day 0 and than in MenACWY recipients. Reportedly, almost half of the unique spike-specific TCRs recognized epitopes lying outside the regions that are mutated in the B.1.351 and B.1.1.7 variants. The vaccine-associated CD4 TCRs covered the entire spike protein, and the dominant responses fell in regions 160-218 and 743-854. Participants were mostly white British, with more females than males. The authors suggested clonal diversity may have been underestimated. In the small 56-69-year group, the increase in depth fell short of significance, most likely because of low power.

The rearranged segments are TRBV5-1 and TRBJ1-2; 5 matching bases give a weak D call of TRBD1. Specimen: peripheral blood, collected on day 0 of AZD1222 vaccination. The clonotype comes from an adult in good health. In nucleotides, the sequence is TGCGCCAGCAGCTTGGCTGAGGGGTTCGGCTACACCTTC. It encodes CASSLAEGFGYTF.